A selection of T cell receptor beta chains follows, all from one sample in a study of blood T cell repertoires in COVID-19. Sequencing was performed with immunoSEQ multiplex PCR; in TCRdb, only in-frame clones are kept and a portion is missing. The profile covers approximately 200,000 clones, with approximately 84% appearing a single time and 6.5% to 8.5% taken by the ten largest. Sequenced material: peripheral blood. All receptors derive from a human donor with acute or convalescent COVID-19. The donor label of this sample is uncertain. Each CDR3 is given with its conserved first and last residue. The D gene is left open where the match is weak. Not every row has a clone size; where given, it reads once, few, many or a size class.

J	size	D	V	CDR3	DNA
TRBJ2-1	NA	TRBD2	TRBV27	CASSLTWGTSGSSNEQFF	TGTGCCAGCAGTTTAACATGGGGAACTAGCGGGAGTTCCAATGAGCAGTTCTTC
TRBJ1-1	many	TRBD1	TRBV7-3	CASSTGQGANTEAFF	TGTGCCAGCAGCACCGGACAGGGGGCGAACACTGAAGCTTTCTTT
TRBJ2-3	NA	NA	TRBV3-1/TRBV3-2	CASSRRGSDTQYF	TGTGCCAGCAGCCGGAGAGGCTCAGATACGCAGTATTTT
TRBJ2-7	NA	TRBD2	TRBV11-2	CASSLVLLGTSGRKYEQYF	TGTGCCAGCAGCTTAGTACTCTTGGGGACTAGCGGGAGAAAGTACGAGCAGTACTTC
TRBJ1-1	NA	NA	TRBV4-1	CASTPNPTGFTEAFF	TGCGCCAGCACCCCTAACCCTACAGGGTTCACTGAAGCTTTCTTT
TRBJ1-3	NA	TRBD1	TRBV5-1	CASSVRDRGPGNTIYF	TGCGCCAGCAGCGTCCGGGACAGGGGGCCTGGAAACACCATATATTTT
TRBJ2-7	NA	TRBD2	TRBV4-1	CASSQWREYEQYF	TGCGCCAGCAGCCAATGGCGGGAGTACGAGCAGTACTTC
TRBJ2-7	NA	TRBD2	TRBV10-3	CAIGPETSGSAYEQYF	TGTGCCATCGGACCCGAGACTAGCGGGAGCGCCTACGAGCAGTACTTC
TRBJ1-2	once	TRBD1	TRBV5-4	CASSFQGAAFGYTF	TGTGCCAGCAGCTTCCAGGGGGCGGCTTTTGGCTACACCTTC
TRBJ2-7	once	NA	TRBV12-1	CASSSRAGFLVHEQYF	TGTGCCAGCAGCTCCCGCGCGGGGTTTCTGGTGCACGAGCAGTACTTC
TRBJ2-7	NA	NA	TRBV7-2	CASSPPEFPYEQYF	TGTGCCAGCAGCCCTCCGGAGTTTCCGTACGAGCAGTACTTC
TRBJ1-1	NA	NA	TRBV7-8	CASSLRVVTGMNTEAFF	TGTGCCAGCAGCCTCCGGGTTGTCACAGGAATGAACACTGAAGCTTTCTTT
TRBJ2-7	NA	TRBD1	TRBV4-2	CASSRDRRTYEQYF	TGTGCCAGCAGCCGGGACAGGAGAACCTACGAGCAGTACTTC
TRBJ2-3	NA	NA	TRBV5-4	CASSPPWARTDTQYF	TGTGCCAGCAGCCCGCCTTGGGCGCGCACAGATACGCAGTATTTT
TRBJ2-2	NA	NA	TRBV18	CASSPNSPPTGELFF	TGTGCCAGCTCACCGAACAGCCCACCCACCGGGGAGCTGTTTTTT
TRBJ2-7	NA	TRBD2	TRBV27	CASRSSSSGIFSYEQYF	TGTGCCAGCAGATCCTCGTCTAGCGGGATATTTTCCTACGAGCAGTACTTC
TRBJ2-1	NA	TRBD1	TRBV18	CASSPDRGTIDEQFF	TGTGCCAGCTCACCGGACAGGGGTACAATCGATGAGCAGTTCTTC
TRBJ1-6	NA	NA	TRBV12-3/TRBV12-4	CASTPRVQSPLHF	TGTGCCAGCACCCCCAGGGTCCAATCACCCCTCCACTTT
TRBJ2-1	NA	NA	TRBV29-1	CSAVFDEQFF	TGCAGCGCTGTTTTCGATGAGCAGTTCTTC
TRBJ2-3	NA	TRBD1	TRBV11-3	CASSLGQGSDTQYF	TGTGCCAGCAGCTTAGGACAGGGGTCAGATACGCAGTATTTT
TRBJ1-2	NA	TRBD1	TRBV19	CASSPGQAFYGYTF	TGTGCCAGTAGTCCGGGACAGGCCTTCTATGGCTACACCTTC
TRBJ2-7	NA	TRBD1	TRBV6-5	CASRWTGHEQYF	TGTGCCAGCAGATGGACAGGCCACGAGCAGTACTTC
TRBJ2-3	NA	TRBD2	TRBV30	CAGTSGRGDTQYF	TGTGCCGGGACTAGCGGGAGGGGAGATACGCAGTATTTT
TRBJ2-3	NA	TRBD2	TRBV18	CASSELAGVNTQYF	TGTGCCAGCTCGGAACTAGCGGGAGTTAATACGCAGTATTTT
TRBJ1-1	once	NA	TRBV7-8	CASTDLGAGETEAFF	TGTGCCAGCACAGATTTGGGCGCAGGGGAAACTGAAGCTTTCTTT
TRBJ1-1	NA	NA	TRBV30	CAWSAWGPEAFF	TGTGCCTGGAGTGCGTGGGGGCCTGAAGCTTTCTTT
TRBJ1-1	NA	NA	TRBV11-1	CASSSTGGRGRTEAFF	TGTGCCAGCAGCTCGACTGGGGGGCGCGGGAGAACTGAAGCTTTCTTT
TRBJ1-5	NA	NA	TRBV9	CASSPRGGGQPQHF	TGTGCCAGCAGCCCCCGGGGGGGAGGTCAGCCCCAGCATTTT
TRBJ2-6	NA	TRBD1	TRBV2	CASRYAGTVSGANVLTF	TGTGCCAGCAGATACGCCGGGACAGTCTCTGGGGCCAACGTCCTGACTTTC
TRBJ1-2	NA	TRBD1	TRBV28	CASKAGTGSYGYTF	TGTGCCAGCAAAGCCGGGACAGGGTCCTATGGCTACACCTTC
TRBJ1-5	NA	TRBD1	TRBV6-5	CASTKQGQPQHF	TGTGCCAGCACTAAACAGGGGCAGCCCCAGCATTTT
TRBJ1-6	NA	NA	TRBV3-1/TRBV3-2	CASSQGIGGGSPLHF	TGTGCCAGCAGCCAAGGAATAGGGGGTGGCTCACCCCTCCACTTT
TRBJ1-5	once	NA	TRBV18	CASSPGPPGGNQPQHF	TGTGCCAGCTCACCAGGGCCGCCAGGAGGTAATCAGCCCCAGCATTTT
TRBJ2-3	NA	TRBD2	TRBV11-2	CASSFTSGRAGTDTQYF	TGTGCCAGCAGCTTTACTAGCGGGAGGGCCGGGACAGATACGCAGTATTTT
TRBJ2-1	NA	NA	TRBV5-4	CASSRFQRSSYNEQFF	TGTGCCAGCAGCCGCTTCCAGCGGAGCTCCTACAATGAGCAGTTCTTC
TRBJ2-3	NA	TRBD2	TRBV12-5	CASAPGLADGFDTQYF	TGTGCTAGTGCCCCGGGACTAGCGGACGGATTTGATACGCAGTATTTT
TRBJ1-5	NA	NA	TRBV19	CASSPGDLVHF	TGTGCCAGTAGTCCCGGGGATCTAGTGCATTTT
TRBJ1-1	NA	NA	TRBV4-1	CASSLRAKGVTEAFF	TGCGCCAGCAGCCTACGAGCTAAGGGGGTCACTGAAGCTTTCTTT
TRBJ1-2	few	NA	TRBV3-1/TRBV3-2	CASSQGGRPYGYTF	TGTGCCAGCAGCCAAGGGGGCCGCCCCTATGGCTACACCTTC
TRBJ1-5	NA	TRBD1	TRBV19	CASSIYPGQGSQPQHF	TGTGCCAGTAGTATATATCCGGGACAGGGTTCGCAGCCCCAGCATTTT
TRBJ1-5	NA	NA	TRBV19	CASSRDLGQGNQPQHF	TGTGCCAGTAGTAGAGATTTGGGGCAGGGCAATCAGCCCCAGCATTTT